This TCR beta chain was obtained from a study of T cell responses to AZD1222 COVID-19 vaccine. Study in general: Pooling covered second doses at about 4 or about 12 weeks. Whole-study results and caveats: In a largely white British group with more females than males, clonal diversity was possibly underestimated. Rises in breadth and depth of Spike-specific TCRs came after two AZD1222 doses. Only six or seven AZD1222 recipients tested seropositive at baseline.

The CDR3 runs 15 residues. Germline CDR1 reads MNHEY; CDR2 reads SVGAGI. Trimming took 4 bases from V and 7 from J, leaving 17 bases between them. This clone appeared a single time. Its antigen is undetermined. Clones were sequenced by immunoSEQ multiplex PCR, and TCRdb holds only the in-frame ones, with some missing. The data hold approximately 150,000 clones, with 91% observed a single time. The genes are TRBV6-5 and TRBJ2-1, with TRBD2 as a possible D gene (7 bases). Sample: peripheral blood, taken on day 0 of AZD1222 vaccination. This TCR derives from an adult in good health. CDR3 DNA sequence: TGTGCCAGCAGTTCCAAAACTGGGGGGGCAAATGAGCAGTTCTTC. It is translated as CASSSKTGGANEQFF.